A single sample gave rise to the 10 T cell receptor beta chains below, sequenced in a study of cytomegalovirus exposure and HLA in healthy donors. Both 60 Vbeta primers and 13 Jbeta primers went into the PCR. Clones were read by immunoSEQ multiplex PCR, and TCRdb kept only the in-frame ones, dropping some. The sample contains 150,000 to 200,000 clones, about 81% of which appear only once. Sequencing was performed on PBMCs. These receptors all stem from a woman under 30 in good health and CMV-seronegative.

The J gene is TRBJ1-2, the V gene TRBV6-6, with a possible D match to TRBD1 (5 bases). Trimming removed 9 bases from V and 4 bases from J, with 12 bases in between. Germline V gene data show CDR1 as MNHNY and CDR2 as SVGAGI (reference sequence). The CDR3 is made up of 12 amino acids. In DNA, the CDR3 is TGTGCCAGTGTGGGGGGAGGCTATGGCTACACCTTC. Translation gives CASVGGGYGYTF.

The rearrangement joins TRBV27 to TRBJ2-3; unclear D gene. The CDR3 runs to 13 residues. Germline V lookup: CDR1 MNHEY, CDR2 SMNVEV (reference sequence). V was cut by 4 bases and J by 6 bases, with 11 bases left in between. The CDR3 DNA reads TGTGCCAGCAGTTCCGCTCTACAGGATACGCAGTATTTT. This encodes CASSSALQDTQYF.

The V call is TRBV28, the J call TRBJ2-7; 11 bases map to TRBD2. The V gene's germline CDR1 is MDHEN and CDR2 SYDVKM. Trimming at V came to 5 bases and at J to 10 bases, leaving 7 bases not matched to a gene. The CDR3 consists of 13 residues. The CDR3 protein is CASSPRLAGPQYF. CDR3 DNA sequence: TGTGCCAGCAGTCCCCGACTAGCGGGACCACAGTACTTC.

For this clone: Germline and junction disagree at one end, which may indicate a read error. V usage is TRBV7-9 and J usage is TRBJ2-7, with D perhaps TRBD2 (6 bases). Germline V gene data show CDR1 as SEHNR and CDR2 as FQNEAQ (reference sequence). This CDR3 contains 16 residues. The CDR3 is CSSSLGRDSISYEQYF. DNA of the CDR3: TGTTCCAGCAGCTTGGGCCGGGACTCTATTTCCTACGAGCAGTACTTC.

This clone was found once. The chain joins TRBV11-2 to TRBJ1-3, with TRBD1 matching 8 bases. Trimming at V came to 7 bases and at J to 4 bases, leaving 6 bases not matched to a gene. Germline V gene sequence: CDR1 SGHAT, CDR2 FQNNGV. The CDR3 has 14 residues. The CDR3 DNA is TGTGCCAGCATCCGGACAGGGTCAGGAAACACCATATATTTT. It encodes CASIRTGSGNTIYF.

The chain combines TRBV9 with TRBJ1-5; tentatively, D is TRBD1 (6 bases). The CDR3 is 15 residues long. Germline CDR1 SGDLS, CDR2 YYNGEE. Trimming took 3 bases from V and 0 from J, leaving 10 bases between them. DNA for the CDR3: TGTGCCAGCAGCGCGACAGGATCTAGCAATCAGCCCCAGCATTTT. It is translated as CASSATGSSNQPQHF.

The chain recombines TRBV5-1 with TRBJ2-7; the D gene is possibly TRBD1 (5 bases). The CDR3 is 16 residues long. The V gene's germline CDR1 is SGHRS and CDR2 YFSETQ. The V end lost 3 bases, the J end lost 3 bases, and 19 bases lay between the germline ends. CDR3 residues: CASSWNPRVGVYEQYF. The CDR3 coding sequence is TGCGCCAGCAGCTGGAACCCCAGGGTAGGGGTCTACGAGCAGTACTTC.

In its sample, this clone was seen once. The chain carries TRBV5-5 and TRBJ2-7; D may be TRBD2 (5 bases). This CDR3 has 13 residues. Trimming took 0 bases from V and 4 from J, leaving 8 bases between them. Germline V lookup: CDR1 SGHKS, CDR2 YYEKEE (reference sequence). CDR3 sequence reads: CASSLGGEYEQYF. The CDR3 region has the DNA TGTGCCAGCAGCTTGGGGGGAGAATACGAGCAGTACTTC. The variable domain in full, with the rest retrieved from reference TRBV5-5 and TRBJ2-7, is DAGVTQSPTHLIKTRGQQVTLRCSPISGHKSVSWYQQVLGQGPQFIFQYYEKEERGRGNFPDRFSARQFPNYSSELNVNALLLGDSALYLCASSLGGEYEQYFGPGTRLTVT.

This sequence joins TRBV27 and TRBJ2-1, with 9 bases fitting TRBD1. CDR1 is MNHEY, CDR2 SMNVEV, per germline (reference sequence). The V and J ends lost 7 bases and 1 base, in that order; junction bases with no gene match: 5. The CDR3 extends over 15 amino acids. CDR3 amino acids: CASTRGTGSYNEQFF. The CDR3 bases are TGTGCCAGCACAAGGGGGACAGGGTCCTACAATGAGCAGTTCTTC.

The genes are TRBV28 and TRBJ1-1, with TRBD1 identical over 9 bases. The V segment lost 7 bases and the J segment 4 bases; nucleotides outside the gene matches: 7. The CDR3 spans 14 residues. Per germline, CDR1 MDHEN and CDR2 SYDVKM. CDR3 coding DNA: TGTGCCAGCAATGAATACAGGGGGCGCACTGAAGCTTTCTTT. Protein product: CASNEYRGRTEAFF.